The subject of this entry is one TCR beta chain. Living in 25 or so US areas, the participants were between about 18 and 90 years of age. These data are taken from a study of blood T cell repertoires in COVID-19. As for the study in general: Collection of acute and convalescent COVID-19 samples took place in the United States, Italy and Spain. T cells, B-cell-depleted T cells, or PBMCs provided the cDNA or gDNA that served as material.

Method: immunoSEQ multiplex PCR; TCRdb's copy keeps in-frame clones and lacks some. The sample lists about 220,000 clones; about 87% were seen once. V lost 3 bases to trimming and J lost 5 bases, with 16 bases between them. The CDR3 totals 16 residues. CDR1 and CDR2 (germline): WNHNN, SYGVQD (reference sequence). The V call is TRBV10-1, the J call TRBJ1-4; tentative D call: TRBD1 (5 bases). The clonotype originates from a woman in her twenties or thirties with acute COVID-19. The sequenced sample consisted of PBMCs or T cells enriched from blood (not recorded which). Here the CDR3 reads CASSEPPDSRNEKLFF. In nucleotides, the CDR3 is TGCGCCAGCAGTGAACCCCCTGACAGTAGAAATGAAAAACTGTTTTTT.